The present T cell receptor (beta chain) was sequenced within a study of cytomegalovirus exposure and HLA in healthy donors. Overall study: As released early, the data held roughly 85 million unique TCRs from HLA-typed donors.

Between the trimmed V and J ends, which lost 2 bases and 5 bases, there was a span of 11 bases. Germline lookup yields CDR1 SGDLS and CDR2 YYNGEE. This CDR3 contains 14 residues. Study results and limitations: Certain sequence variants were highly shared and formed a cluster, and this cluster was likely a sequencing artifact. According to the study, 160 or so TCR beta chains were cytomegalovirus-associated.

The PCR had 60 Vbeta and 13 Jbeta primers. In the original workflow: Among the unique TCR beta chains that a later analysis counted, about 85 million in all, roughly 10 million were shared. The method was immunoSEQ multiplex PCR; TCRdb's version includes in-frame clones alone and lacks a portion of them. The V and J calls and the clone size are those of that table, but D and trimming were determined from the DNA. Its table lists 100,000 to 150,000 clones. Comments on this clone: No antigen is known for it.

V usage is TRBV9 and J usage is TRBJ1-5; tentatively, D is TRBD1 (5 bases). The specimen was PBMCs. The receptor was isolated from a woman aged 40 to 49 in good health and CMV-seronegative. Written as DNA, the CDR3 is TGTGCCAGCAGCGTGGACACCGGTGATCAGCCCCAGCATTTT. Translation gives CASSVDTGDQPQHF.